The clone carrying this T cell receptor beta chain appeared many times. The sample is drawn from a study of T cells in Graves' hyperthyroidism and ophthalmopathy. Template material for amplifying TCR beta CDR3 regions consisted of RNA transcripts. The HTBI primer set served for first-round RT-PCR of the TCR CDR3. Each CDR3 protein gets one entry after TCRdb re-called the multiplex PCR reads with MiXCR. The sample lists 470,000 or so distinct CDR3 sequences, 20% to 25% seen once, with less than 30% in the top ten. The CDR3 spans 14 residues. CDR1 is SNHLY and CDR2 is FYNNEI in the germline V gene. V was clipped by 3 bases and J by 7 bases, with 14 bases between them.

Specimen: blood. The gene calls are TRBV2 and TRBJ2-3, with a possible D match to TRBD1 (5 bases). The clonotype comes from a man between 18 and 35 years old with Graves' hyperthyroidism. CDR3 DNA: TGTGCCAGCAGTGATCTTATCTCAGGGTATACGCAGTATTTT. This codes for CASSDLISGYTQYF.